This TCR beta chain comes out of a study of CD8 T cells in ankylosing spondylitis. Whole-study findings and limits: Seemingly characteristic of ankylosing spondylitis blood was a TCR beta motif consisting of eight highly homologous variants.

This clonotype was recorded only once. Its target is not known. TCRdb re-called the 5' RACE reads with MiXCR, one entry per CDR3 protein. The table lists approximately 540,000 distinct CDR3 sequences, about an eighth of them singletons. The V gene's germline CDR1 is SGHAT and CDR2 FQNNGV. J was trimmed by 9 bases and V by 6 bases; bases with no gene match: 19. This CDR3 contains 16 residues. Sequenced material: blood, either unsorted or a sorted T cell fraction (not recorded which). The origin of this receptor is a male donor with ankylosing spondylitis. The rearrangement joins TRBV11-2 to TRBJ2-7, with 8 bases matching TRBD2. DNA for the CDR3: TGTGCCAGCAGGATATCGGGAAGCGGGAGTTGGCGCGTGCAGTACTTC. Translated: CASRISGSGSWRVQYF.